The sequence of this T cell receptor (beta chain) was determined in a study of shared clonotypes between healthy human individuals. On the study more broadly: The study used three CD4 naive, three CD4 memory, two CD8 naive and one CD8 memory plate per donor. Whole-study results and caveats: Memory subsets had estimated richness that was generally smaller than that of naive subsets.

The assay was immunoSEQ multiplex PCR, and TCRdb's table has in-frame clones only and misses some. The sample yields roughly 2,500,000 clones, roughly 93% seen once. The length of the CDR3 is 12 residues. V was pared by 7 bases and J by 5 bases, with 4 bases of the junction left unmatched. In germline, CDR1 is MDHEN, CDR2 SYDVKM. The count of this clone is one. No antigen is known for it. Other DNA sequences in the sample encode the same CDR3. Sequencing input: naive CD4+ T cells from PBMCs. Stated subset: CD45RA+ positively selected. The TCR sequence derives from a young man in good health. Some clones in this sample may be carry-over from other donors' samples. The chain carries TRBV28 and TRBJ1-2; the match to TRBD1 covers 7 bases. The CDR3 loop is CASTTGVYGYTF. CDR3 sequence (DNA): TGTGCCAGCACCACAGGGGTTTATGGCTACACCTTC.